These 3 T cell receptor beta chains were all obtained from the same sample, sequenced in a study of blood T cell repertoires in COVID-19. This table comes from immunoSEQ multiplex PCR, and its TCRdb copy is limited to in-frame clones, with some not included. In the table there are 120,000 to 150,000 clones, roughly 86% of which are singletons. Sequenced material: peripheral blood. These TCRs come from a woman in her forties or fifties with acute or convalescent COVID-19.

This clone was counted once. The chain joins TRBV3-1 (or the pseudogene TRBV3-2) to TRBJ1-4; D is ambiguous. There are 15 residues in the CDR3. Germline V CDR1 and CDR2: LGHDT, YNNKEL (reference sequence). V gave up 1 base and J gave up 4 bases, with 10 bases separating them. The CDR3 loop reads CASSQGGSLNEKLFF. In DNA form, the CDR3 reads TGTGCCAGCAGCCAAGGAGGCAGCCTTAATGAAAAACTGTTTTTT.

V gene TRBV19 combines with J gene TRBJ2-5; D is unresolved. Trimming cost V 3 bases and J 2 bases, with 7 bases left between them. This CDR3 region has 13 residues. Germline values: CDR1 LNHDA, CDR2 SQIVND (reference sequence). The CDR3 nucleotides read TGTGCCAGTAGTATGAGGTTACAAGAGACCCAGTACTTC. This gives the protein CASSMRLQETQYF.

This chain joins TRBV6-1 and TRBJ1-6, with 7 bases that match TRBD1. Germline assignment: CDR1 MNHNS and CDR2 SASEGT. V lost 4 bases to trimming and J lost 5 bases; unmatched junction nucleotides: 8. The CDR3 sequence is 16 residues long. The CDR3 protein is CASSASGTVDNSPLHF. CDR3 DNA sequence: TGTGCCAGCAGTGCCTCCGGGACAGTCGATAATTCACCCCTCCACTTT.